These 10 T cell receptor beta chains came from one sample sequenced in a study of T cells in Graves' hyperthyroidism and ophthalmopathy. TCR beta CDR3 sequences were amplified from RNA transcripts. Primed by the HTBI set, a first-round RT-PCR was run on the TCR CDR3. TCRdb called the multiplex PCR reads again in MiXCR, with one record for every CDR3 protein. Of some 600,000 distinct CDR3 sequences in the sample, around 13% are singletons; the top ten hold 4.5% to 6%. The sample taken for sequencing was blood. The receptors derive from a woman under 40 with Graves' hyperthyroidism that later progressed to Graves' ophthalmopathy.

The V call is TRBV9, the J call TRBJ1-1; D unresolved. CDR1 is SGDLS, CDR2 YYNGEE, per germline. V lost 1 base to trimming and J lost 7 bases, with 17 bases between them. The length of the CDR3 is 15 residues. CDR3 region: CASSVIGVGQVEAFF. DNA for the CDR3: TGTGCCAGCAGCGTAATTGGGGTCGGGCAGGTTGAAGCTTTCTTT. Complete variable domain (other parts from reference TRBV9 and TRBJ1-1): DSGVTQTPKHLITATGQRVTLRCSPRSGDLSVYWYQQSLDQGLQFLIQYYNGEERAKGNILERFSAQQFPDLHSELNLSSLELGDSALYFCASSVIGVGQVEAFFGQGTRLTVV.

In its sample, this clonotype was seen a few times. This rearrangement joins TRBV7-2 to TRBJ2-7; weak D call: TRBD2 (6 bases). The DNA matches TRBJ2-1 better at its end, which makes the J call doubtful. This CDR3 spans 15 amino acids. Germline CDR1 reads SGHTA; CDR2 reads FQGNSA. Here the CDR3 reads CASSLVGGFSYEQFF. Here the CDR3 DNA reads TGTGCCAGCAGCTTAGTTGGGGGGTTTTCCTACGAGCAGTTCTTC.

This clonotype showed up many times. V gene TRBV27 combines with J gene TRBJ2-7; 11 nucleotides align to TRBD2. The junction had 6 bases not matched to a gene; V was cut back by 2 bases and J by 0 bases. This CDR3 spans 17 amino acids. Germline values: CDR1 MNHEY, CDR2 SMNVEV (reference sequence). The CDR3 protein is CASSLKLAGASSYEQYF. In DNA form, the CDR3 reads TGTGCCAGCAGTTTAAAACTAGCGGGAGCAAGCTCCTACGAGCAGTACTTC.

This clonotype was counted at least ten times. The chain employs TRBV7-8 and TRBJ2-7; 9 nucleotides line up with TRBD2. Germline assignment: CDR1 SGHVS and CDR2 FQNEAQ. With 6 bases clipped from V and 3 bases from J, the junction kept 6 bases outside the gene matches. The CDR3 sequence is 14 residues long. The CDR3 bases are TGTGCCAGCAGTGAGCGGGAGGCCGACTACGAGCAGTACTTC. Its translation is CASSEREADYEQYF.

The chain links TRBV19 to TRBJ1-2; 7 nucleotides line up with TRBD1. From germline, CDR1 is LNHDA and CDR2 SQIVND (reference sequence). The CDR3 spans 14 residues. Trimming cost V 3 bases and J 4 bases; bases outside gene matches: 5. The CDR3 region is CASSIPGTVYGYTF. In nucleotides, the CDR3 is TGTGCCAGTAGTATCCCCGGGACAGTCTATGGCTACACCTTC.

At least ten counts were recorded for this clonotype. The rearrangement links TRBV2 to TRBJ1-1, with unresolved D. V shed 3 bases and J shed 2 bases, with 7 bases lying between them. The CDR3 is 13 residues long. Germline assignment: CDR1 SNHLY and CDR2 FYNNEI. In DNA, the CDR3 is TGTGCCAGCAGTGATTACAGTAACACTGAAGCTTTCTTT. Residues: CASSDYSNTEAFF. Drawing the rest from reference TRBV2 and TRBJ1-1, the complete variable domain is EPEVTQTPSHQVTQMGQEVILRCVPISNHLYFYWYRQILGQKVEFLVSFYNNEISEKSEIFDDQFSVERPDGSNFTLKIRSTKLEDSAMYFCASSDYSNTEAFFGQGTRLTVV.

This clonotype has just a few counts. The V gene is TRBV7-8, the J gene TRBJ2-1; 11 bases fit TRBD2. This CDR3 has 16 amino acids. Germline V gene lookup returns CDR1 SGHVS and CDR2 FQNEAQ. V trimming: 2 bases; J trimming: 9 bases; junction bases outside the gene matches: 9. The CDR3 here is CASSLISGRAPGEQFF. CDR3 bases: TGTGCCAGCAGCTTAATTAGCGGGAGGGCCCCCGGTGAGCAGTTCTTC. Looking up the rest from reference TRBV7-8 and TRBJ2-1 gives the full variable domain: GAGVSQSPRYKVAKRGQDVALRCDPISGHVSLFWYQQALGQGPEFLTYFQNEAQLDKSGLPSDRFFAERPEGSVSTLKIQRTQQEDSAVYLCASSLISGRAPGEQFFGPGTRLTVL.

There are many counts of this clonotype. For the CDR3, the DNA is TGCAGTGCTAGAGAGGGTAGCGGGGGGACCCAGTACTTC. Translated: CSAREGSGGTQYF. V usage is TRBV20-1 and J usage is TRBJ2-5; 9 nucleotides agree with TRBD2. Germline V CDR1 and CDR2: DFQATT, SNEGSKA (reference sequence). V gave up 0 bases and J gave up 7 bases; unmatched junction bases: 3. The CDR3 consists of 13 residues.

At least ten counts were recorded for this clonotype. This chain links TRBV27 with TRBJ1-2; the D is unclear. The CDR3 has 14 residues. Trimming left V 3 bases short and J 3 bases short, with 11 bases between. CDR1 and CDR2 (germline): MNHEY, SMNVEV (reference sequence). CDR3 amino acids: CASSLTAEDYGYTF. The CDR3 DNA reads TGTGCCAGCAGTTTGACGGCGGAGGACTATGGCTACACCTTC.

This clonotype showed up many times. V usage is TRBV9 and J usage is TRBJ1-2; TRBD1 is a possible D gene (5 bases). The CDR3 loop spans 15 amino acids. Trimming pared 4 bases from V and 3 bases from J, leaving 16 bases between. The V gene's germline CDR1 is SGDLS and CDR2 YYNGEE. The CDR3 protein is CASSHRGAGDYGYTF. In DNA form, the CDR3 reads TGTGCCAGCAGCCACCGGGGTGCGGGGGACTATGGCTACACCTTC.